A single sample is the source of the 22 T cell receptor beta chains below, sequenced in a study of blood T cell repertoires in COVID-19. Sequencing was performed with immunoSEQ multiplex PCR; in TCRdb, only in-frame clones are kept and a portion is missing. The data show about 31,000 clones, with roughly 92% seen just once and under 4.5% held by the top ten. Sequenced input: peripheral blood. Source of these receptors: a man aged 60 to 75 with acute or convalescent COVID-19.

The chain uses TRBV2 and TRBJ1-2, with D possibly being TRBD1 (5 bases). CDR3 length: 13 amino acids. V lost 4 bases and J 5 bases, leaving 11 bases between the germline ends. CDR1 is SNHLY and CDR2 is FYNNEI in the germline V gene. The CDR3 bases are TGTGCCAGCAGTGCCCGACAGTTTTATGGCTACACCTTC. Its translation: CASSARQFYGYTF.

The chain links TRBV5-1 to TRBJ1-1; D not certain. CDR1 is SGHRS and CDR2 is YFSETQ in the germline V gene. V was pared by 4 bases and J by 0 bases, with 16 bases between. The CDR3 is 16 amino acids. The CDR3 spells CASSPSWAKMNTEAFF. CDR3 nucleotide sequence: TGCGCCAGCAGCCCGAGTTGGGCCAAGATGAACACTGAAGCTTTCTTT.

The V and J genes are TRBV5-1 and TRBJ1-1; D gene unclear. V lost 8 bases and J lost 6, with 17 bases in between. Germline V lookup: CDR1 SGHRS, CDR2 YFSETQ. The CDR3 extends over 13 amino acids. DNA for the CDR3: TGCGCCAGTAGAAAAATCTCGCAGGCTGAAGCTTTCTTT. This translates into CASRKISQAEAFF.

This chain connects TRBV5-1 to TRBJ2-3, with 7 bases identical to TRBD2. The CDR3 extends over 14 amino acids. CDR1 and CDR2 (germline): SGHRS, YFSETQ. The V gene end was trimmed by 3 bases and the J gene end by 3 bases; junction bases not matched to a gene: 4. The CDR3 DNA is TGCGCCAGCAGCTCACTAGCGTCGACAGATACGCAGTATTTT. Translation: CASSSLASTDTQYF.

V is TRBV2 and J is TRBJ1-4; tentatively, D is TRBD1 (5 bases). With 6 bases removed from V and 7 bases from J, the gap between germline ends came to 6 bases. The CDR3 loop spans 11 amino acids. Germline V lookup: CDR1 SNHLY, CDR2 FYNNEI. CDR3 sequence reads: CASRGGEKLFF. DNA of the CDR3: TGTGCCAGCAGGGGGGGTGAAAAACTGTTTTTT.

The chain is built from TRBV19 and TRBJ1-5; D gene ambiguous. V was trimmed by 5 bases and J by 5 bases, leaving 13 bases between them. The CDR3 runs to 14 residues. CDR1 is LNHDA and CDR2 is SQIVND in the germline V gene (reference sequence). The CDR3 DNA follows: TGTGCCAGTAGTCCCCCCTCGGTGGATCAGCCCCAGCATTTT. The encoded protein is CASSPPSVDQPQHF.

This chain connects TRBV14 to TRBJ1-2; D is possibly TRBD1 (5 bases). The V end lost 3 bases, the J end lost 4 bases, and 12 bases lay between the germline ends. From germline, CDR1 is SGHDN and CDR2 FVKESK. The CDR3 has 14 residues. This CDR3 is CASSQDRGIYGYTF. In DNA, the CDR3 is TGTGCCAGCAGCCAGGACCGGGGGATCTATGGCTACACCTTC.

The gene calls are TRBV5-1 and TRBJ1-1; D might be TRBD1 (6 bases). Germline V gene lookup returns CDR1 SGHRS and CDR2 YFSETQ. Deletions cut 0 bases from V and 0 bases from J, with 18 bases between. This CDR3 region has 18 residues. The CDR3 bases are TGCGCCAGCAGCTTGGCCTCAACAGGGAGAGGAATGAACACTGAAGCTTTCTTT. Amino acids: CASSLASTGRGMNTEAFF.

This rearrangement joins TRBV2 to TRBJ1-1; D perhaps matches TRBD1 (5 bases). V was cut by 7 bases and J by 8 bases, with 20 bases left in between. CDR1 is SNHLY, CDR2 FYNNEI, per germline. The CDR3 is 14 amino acids. The CDR3: CASTRRELRGEAFF. The CDR3 DNA follows: TGTGCCAGCACTAGAAGGGAACTAAGGGGAGAAGCTTTCTTT.

This CDR3 reads CASSTGLAGEEQYF. In DNA, the CDR3 is TGTGCCAGCTCAACGGGACTAGCGGGAGAGGAGCAGTACTTC. The rearrangement links TRBV18 to TRBJ2-7; TRBD2 matches at 14 bases. This CDR3 is built from 14 residues. J was trimmed by 7 bases and V by 5 bases; bases with no gene match: 4. Germline CDR1 KGHSH, CDR2 LQKENI.

The rearrangement links TRBV7-9 to TRBJ1-5, with D tentatively TRBD1 (6 bases). The CDR3 extends over 12 amino acids. The ends were cut back, 6 bases at V and 8 bases at J, with 11 bases in the middle. The germline gives CDR1 SEHNR, CDR2 FQNEAQ (reference sequence). The CDR3 DNA follows: TGTGCCAGCAGTCCAGGGGTGGAGCCCCAGCATTTT. The encoded protein is CASSPGVEPQHF.

The rearrangement uses TRBV6-4 and TRBJ2-7; TRBD2 agrees at 14 bases. The CDR3 totals 19 residues. The trim removed 5 bases at V and 2 bases at J, leaving 14 bases unmatched. From germline, CDR1 is MRHNA and CDR2 SNTAGT. The CDR3 is CASSSPRLAGGRNTYEQYV. The CDR3 nucleotides read TGTGCCAGCAGTAGCCCCAGACTAGCGGGAGGGAGAAACACCTACGAGCAGTACGTC.

The chain carries TRBV19 and TRBJ1-4; D is uncertain. The CDR3 consists of 15 residues. Trimming removed 5 bases at V and 5 bases at J, with 15 bases between. CDR1 and CDR2 (germline): LNHDA, SQIVND (reference sequence). CDR3 nucleotide sequence: TGTGCCAGTAGTCCCGCGGGCCTCACCAATGAAAAACTGTTTTTT. Translating gives CASSPAGLTNEKLFF. The full variable domain, in which reference TRBV19 and TRBJ1-4 provide the parts outside the CDR3, is DGGITQSPKYLFRKEGQNVTLSCEQNLNHDAMYWYRQDPGQGLRLIYYSQIVNDFQKGDIAEGYSVSREKKESFPLTVTSAQKNPTAFYLCASSPAGLTNEKLFFGSGTQLSVL.

The chain has TRBV5-1 and TRBJ2-1; 12 bases align to TRBD2. V gave up 7 bases and J gave up 4 bases; unmatched junction bases: 6. The CDR3 sequence is 15 residues long. CDR1 is SGHRS, CDR2 YFSETQ, per germline. Here the CDR3 reads CASSPGTSGYNEQFF. The CDR3 DNA follows: TGCGCCAGCTCCCCCGGGACTAGCGGGTACAATGAGCAGTTCTTC. The full variable domain, with the rest looked up from reference TRBV5-1 and TRBJ2-1, is KAGVTQTPRYLIKTRGQQVTLSCSPISGHRSVSWYQQTPGQGLQFLFEYFSETQRNKGNFPGRFSGRQFSNSRSEMNVSTLELGDSALYLCASSPGTSGYNEQFFGPGTRLTVL.

The rearrangement joins TRBV5-1 to TRBJ2-1, with 8 positions matching TRBD1. V was clipped by 4 bases and J by 6 bases; unmatched bases: 9. Germline assignment: CDR1 SGHRS and CDR2 YFSETQ. CDR3 size: 15 residues. The CDR3 region has the DNA TGCGCCAGCAGCATTCGACAGGGGACACTCAATGAGCAGTTCTTC. Translating gives CASSIRQGTLNEQFF.

This clone has a single count. For the CDR3, the DNA is TGTGCCAGCAGCTTAGCCGGGACTAGCGGGAGAGAGACCCAGTACTTC. Its translation: CASSLAGTSGRETQYF. V usage is TRBV7-2 and J usage is TRBJ2-5; TRBD2 agrees at 14 bases. The V and J ends lost 0 bases and 4 bases, in that order; junction bases with no gene match: 1. CDR3 length: 16 residues. The germline V gene encodes CDR1 SGHTA and CDR2 FQGNSA.

The chain recombines TRBV24-1 with TRBJ1-1; maybe TRBD1 (5 bases). Germline V gene lookup returns CDR1 KGHDR and CDR2 SFDVKD. The CDR3 contains 14 residues. V lost 7 bases and J lost 6, with 17 bases in between. CDR3 sequence: CATSLGTGGAEAFF. Written as DNA, the CDR3 is TGTGCCACCAGCCTTGGGACTGGAGGGGCTGAAGCTTTCTTT.

For the CDR3, the DNA is TGTGCCAGCAGCCAAGGAGCCGGAGGCCAAGAGACCCAGTACTTC. As protein: CASSQGAGGQETQYF. The chain links TRBV3-1 (or the pseudogene TRBV3-2) to TRBJ2-5; D might be TRBD2 (5 bases). The CDR3 runs to 15 residues. Looked up from germline, CDR1 is LGHDT and CDR2 is YNNKEL (reference sequence). Trimming pared 1 base from V and 1 base from J, leaving 10 bases between.

This clone came up once. In DNA, the CDR3 is TGTGCCAGCAGCCTACGACAGGGACAAGAGACCCAGTACTTC. The encoded protein is CASSLRQGQETQYF. The chain is built from TRBV4-2 and TRBJ2-5, with 7 bases identical to TRBD1. The CDR3 covers 14 residues. V lost 4 bases to trimming and J lost 2 bases; unmatched junction nucleotides: 4. Germline CDR1 reads LGHNA; CDR2 reads YNFKEQ.

In this sample, this clone turned up once. CDR3 in DNA: TGCAGCGTTGGCCATAACATGAACACTGAAGCTTTCTTT. Its translation is CSVGHNMNTEAFF. The rearrangement joins TRBV29-1 to TRBJ1-1; D remains ambiguous. Germline V gene lookup returns CDR1 SQVTM and CDR2 ANQGSEA. The CDR3 runs to 13 residues. V gave up 4 bases and J gave up 0 bases, with 9 bases separating them. Full variable domain (remainder filled in from reference TRBV29-1 and TRBJ1-1): SAVISQKPSRDICQRGTSLTIQCQVDSQVTMMFWYRQQPGQSLTLIATANQGSEATYESGFVIDKFPISRPNLTFSTLTVSNMSPEDSSIYLCSVGHNMNTEAFFGQGTRLTVV.

This clone was picked up a small number of times. V usage is TRBV7-9 and J usage is TRBJ2-1; TRBD1 might be the D (6 bases). This CDR3 region has 13 residues. Germline V CDR1 and CDR2: SEHNR, FQNEAQ (reference sequence). Trimming shortened V by 0 bases and J by 8 bases, and 8 bases separated the two germline ends. CDR3 sequence: CASSLAGADEQFF. CDR3 nucleotides: TGTGCCAGCAGCTTAGCGGGGGCGGATGAGCAGTTCTTC. Combining the CDR3 with reference TRBV7-9 and TRBJ2-1 gives the whole variable domain DTGVSQNPRHKITKRGQNVTFRCDPISEHNRLYWYRQTLGQGPEFLTYFQNEAQLEKSRLLSDRFSAERPKGSFSTLEIQRTEQGDSAMYLCASSLAGADEQFFGPGTRLTVL.

The chain recombines TRBV7-9 with TRBJ2-3; no clear D gene. CDR3 length equals 12 residues. Trimming left V 3 bases short and J 8 bases short, with 9 bases between. The germline V gene encodes CDR1 SEHNR and CDR2 FQNEAQ (reference sequence). The CDR3 loop is CASSFTVGTQYF. The CDR3 DNA follows: TGTGCCAGCAGCTTTACCGTCGGTACGCAGTATTTT.